Each of the 30 T cell receptor beta chains below was sequenced from the same sample in a study of human T cells and chemical hapten exposure. TCRdb redid the calling of the RACE reads with MiXCR, one entry per CDR3 protein. The sample contains around 260,000 distinct CDR3 sequences, about 9% of which appear only once. Indicated time point: pre-sensitization, week 0. The treatment here: therapeutic diphenylcyclopropenone sensitization with weekly scalp DPC. The starting material was whole blood, obtained in connection with sensitization to the hapten diphenylcyclopropenone (DPC). The receptors were sampled from a woman in her thirties or forties with alopecia areata. Some clones in this sample may be carry-over from other donors' samples.

This clonotype was picked up many times. The chain couples TRBV6-2 or TRBV6-3 to TRBJ1-1, with D possibly being TRBD1 (6 bases). Trimming stripped 6 bases from V and 4 bases from J, with 12 bases between. Germline assignment: CDR1 MNHEY and CDR2 SVGEGT. The CDR3 has 13 residues. CDR3 nucleotide sequence: TGTGCCAGCAGATTTACAGGGAGCACTGAAGCTTTCTTT. Translating gives CASRFTGSTEAFF.

This clonotype was seen ten or more times. The chain is built from TRBV6-2 or TRBV6-3 and TRBJ2-3, with D uncertain. CDR3 size: 12 residues. CDR1 and CDR2 (germline): MNHEY, SVGEGT. Trimming stripped 6 bases from V and 5 bases from J, with 9 bases between. The CDR3 spells CASRRVGDTQYF. The CDR3 nucleotides read TGTGCCAGCAGACGAGTCGGAGATACGCAGTATTTT.

A few counts support this clonotype. This rearrangement joins TRBV6-2 or TRBV6-3 to TRBJ2-2; 9 positions agree with TRBD1. The germline V gene encodes CDR1 MNHEY and CDR2 SVGEGT. Unmatched junction bases numbered 5, after V lost 2 bases and J lost 4 bases. The CDR3 has 16 amino acids. In DNA, the CDR3 is TGTGCCAGCAGTTACCCTCGGGACAGGGTCACCGGGGAGCTGTTTTTT. Translated, it gives CASSYPRDRVTGELFF.

The chain has TRBV6-4 and TRBJ2-1; 11 positions agree with TRBD2. V trimming: 3 bases; J trimming: 7 bases; junction bases outside the gene matches: 5. Germline lookup yields CDR1 MRHNA and CDR2 SNTAGT. The CDR3 is 15 amino acids. The CDR3 region is CASSEASGRQNEQFF. DNA of the CDR3: TGTGCCAGCAGTGAGGCTAGCGGGAGGCAAAATGAGCAGTTCTTC.

This clonotype was seen a handful of times. The rearrangement joins TRBV12-3 or TRBV12-4 to TRBJ2-7, with 8 positions matching TRBD1. V gave up 5 bases and J gave up 10 bases; unmatched junction bases: 10. CDR3 length: 13 residues. CDR3 protein: CASSPGQGILQYF. DNA of the CDR3: TGTGCCAGCAGTCCAGGACAGGGTATTTTACAGTACTTC.

This clonotype was observed many times. The J gene is TRBJ1-4, the V gene TRBV7-9, with a tentative D call TRBD1 (5 bases). Between the trimmed V and J ends, which lost 2 bases and 8 bases, there was a span of 15 bases. The CDR3 runs 15 residues. Germline values: CDR1 SEHNR, CDR2 FQNEAQ (reference sequence). For the CDR3, the DNA is TGTGCCAGCAGCTTATTGGGTGACAGTGGGGAAAAACTGTTTTTT. Its translation: CASSLLGDSGEKLFF.

This clonotype was picked up a small number of times. The chain recombines TRBV9 with TRBJ2-3; D call uncertain. The V and J ends lost 0 bases and 6 bases respectively, with 11 bases between them. The V gene's germline CDR1 is SGDLS and CDR2 YYNGEE. The CDR3 totals 14 residues. The CDR3 DNA sequence: TGTGCCAGCAGCGTAGCTCAGAGTGGGGATACGCAGTATTTT. Translating it yields CASSVAQSGDTQYF.

This clonotype appeared many times. The V and J genes are TRBV11-1 and TRBJ1-1; D is unclear. Germline V gene lookup returns CDR1 SGHAT and CDR2 FQDESV (reference sequence). The CDR3 covers 14 residues. Trimming stripped 0 bases from V and 1 base from J, with 6 bases between. The CDR3 DNA reads TGTGCCAGCAGCTTAGCCCAGTCGAACACTGAAGCTTTCTTT. Residues: CASSLAQSNTEAFF.

This rearrangement joins TRBV6-6 to TRBJ1-2; D may be TRBD1 (6 bases). CDR3 size: 17 residues. Trimming took 2 bases from V and 6 from J, leaving 22 bases between them. CDR1 and CDR2 from the germline V gene are MNHNY and SVGAGI (reference sequence). CDR3 DNA sequence: TGTGCCAGCAGTTACCTTATACGACAACAGGGAATCGATGGCTACACCTTC. Its translation: CASSYLIRQQGIDGYTF.

This clonotype was detected a few times. The chain carries TRBV3-1 and TRBJ2-5; D call uncertain. This CDR3 contains 11 residues. The V end was cut by 2 bases, the J end by 5 bases, with 3 bases between. Germline lookup yields CDR1 LGHDT and CDR2 YNNKEL (reference sequence). As DNA, the CDR3 is TGTGCCAGCAGCCAAACGGAGACCCAGTACTTC. Translated, it gives CASSQTETQYF.

V gene TRBV29-1 combines with J gene TRBJ2-7, with TRBD1 matching over 10 bases. With 7 bases clipped from V and 3 bases from J, the junction kept 6 bases outside the gene matches. Germline V CDR1 and CDR2: SQVTM, ANQGSEA. This CDR3 contains 13 residues. The CDR3 protein is CSAGDRGLYEQYF. The CDR3 nucleotides read TGCAGCGCAGGGGACAGGGGCCTCTACGAGCAGTACTTC.

The chain recombines TRBV7-9 with TRBJ2-3; the D gene is possibly TRBD2 (5 bases). The CDR3 has 16 amino acids. Germline CDR1 reads SEHNR; CDR2 reads FQNEAQ (reference sequence). Trimming left V 0 bases short and J 0 bases short, with 10 bases between. The CDR3 sequence is CASSLAISESTDTQYF. In nucleotides, the CDR3 is TGTGCCAGCAGCTTAGCTATTAGCGAGAGCACAGATACGCAGTATTTT.

The chain is built from TRBV3-1 and TRBJ2-7, with 8 bases that match TRBD1. The CDR3 extends over 13 amino acids. Germline CDR1 is LGHDT and CDR2 is YNNKEL (reference sequence). The V segment lost 4 bases and the J segment 5 bases; nucleotides outside the gene matches: 4. The CDR3 is CASSPQGAHEQYF. The CDR3 DNA is TGTGCCAGCAGCCCCCAGGGGGCCCACGAGCAGTACTTC.

The rearrangement links TRBV7-8 to TRBJ1-4; 9 nucleotides line up with TRBD1. Germline loops: CDR1 SGHVS, CDR2 FQNEAQ. V gave up 5 bases and J gave up 7 bases; unmatched junction bases: 8. This CDR3 is built from 15 residues. CDR3 sequence (DNA): TGTGCCAGCAGCCTCCGGGACAGGGTTGGTGAAAAACTGTTTTTT. It codes for CASSLRDRVGEKLFF.

This clonotype was observed a few times. This chain uses TRBV6-1 with TRBJ1-2, with D perhaps matching TRBD1 (6 bases). Germline V gives CDR1 MNHNS, CDR2 SASEGT. The CDR3 runs to 13 residues. V lost 6 bases, J lost 3 bases, and 11 bases lay in between. CDR3 amino acids: CASSTGAYYGYTF. CDR3 DNA: TGTGCCAGCAGCACGGGGGCCTACTATGGCTACACCTTC.

The rearrangement joins TRBV28 to TRBJ1-1; D not resolved. CDR1 and CDR2 (germline): MDHEN, SYDVKM. This CDR3 is built from 12 residues. Deletions cut 3 bases from V and 9 bases from J, with 11 bases between. CDR3 loop: CASSFTRLKAFF. CDR3 coding DNA: TGTGCCAGCAGTTTCACCAGGCTAAAAGCTTTCTTT.

The chain carries TRBV9 and TRBJ2-7, with 7 bases lining up with TRBD1. The germline CDR1 and CDR2 sequences are SGDLS and YYNGEE. The V and J ends lost 0 bases and 2 bases, in that order; junction bases with no gene match: 2. CDR3 length equals 14 residues. The CDR3 DNA follows: TGTGCCAGCAGCGTAGGAGGGACAGCCTACGAGCAGTACTTC. This encodes CASSVGGTAYEQYF.

There are many counts of this clonotype. The rearrangement uses TRBV18 and TRBJ1-4, with D hard to call. V lost 2 bases to trimming and J lost 3 bases, with 13 bases between them. Per germline, CDR1 KGHSH and CDR2 LQKENI. The CDR3 totals 16 residues. For the CDR3, the DNA is TGTGCCAGCTCACCAGGATGGATTATGGCTAATGAAAAACTGTTTTTT. Translation: CASSPGWIMANEKLFF.

This clonotype was seen only a few times. The V and J genes are TRBV9 and TRBJ1-1; no clear D. This CDR3 comprises 12 residues. V was shortened by 0 bases and J by 10 bases, with 10 bases between the two germline ends. Looked up from germline, CDR1 is SGDLS and CDR2 is YYNGEE. The CDR3 bases are TGTGCCAGCAGCGTAGTGGAGGGTCCAGCTTTCTTT. It is translated as CASSVVEGPAFF.

This clonotype was counted at least ten times. The chain combines TRBV4-2 with TRBJ2-7; TRBD1 matches 8 bases. Germline V gene sequence: CDR1 LGHNA, CDR2 YNFKEQ. The V segment lost 1 base and the J segment 4 bases; nucleotides outside the gene matches: 0. This CDR3 has 13 residues. CDR3 coding DNA: TGTGCCAGCAGCCAAGGGACAGGGTACGAGCAGTACTTC. Translation gives CASSQGTGYEQYF.

The chain links TRBV28 to TRBJ2-7, with TRBD2 as a possible D gene (5 bases). Trimming took off 3 bases at V and 2 bases at J, with 11 bases between the two ends. Germline V gene lookup returns CDR1 MDHEN and CDR2 SYDVKM. The CDR3 sequence is 14 residues long. CDR3 in amino acids: CASSFGGFPYEQYF. DNA for the CDR3: TGTGCCAGCAGTTTTGGCGGGTTTCCCTACGAGCAGTACTTC.

This clonotype occurred many times. This chain connects TRBV6-5 to TRBJ2-1; D is perhaps TRBD2 (5 bases). Trimming stripped 6 bases from V and 0 bases from J, with 12 bases between. Per the germline V gene, CDR1 is MNHEY and CDR2 is SVGAGI. The CDR3 is made up of 15 amino acids. In nucleotides, the CDR3 is TGTGCCAGCAGAGAAAGACTAAGCTCCTACAATGAGCAGTTCTTC. It yields the protein CASRERLSSYNEQFF.

This clonotype was seen repeatedly, ten times or more. The genes are TRBV6-5 and TRBJ2-5; 8 positions agree with TRBD1. The CDR3 covers 14 residues. Germline V lookup: CDR1 MNHEY, CDR2 SVGAGI. J was trimmed by 2 bases and V by 6 bases; bases with no gene match: 5. The CDR3 DNA reads as TGTGCCAGCAGACGAGGACAGGGACAAGAGACCCAGTACTTC. It yields the protein CASRRGQGQETQYF.

This clonotype turned up a few times. The V and J genes are TRBV20-1 and TRBJ2-2; D tentatively reads TRBD1 or TRBD2 (5 bases each). The CDR3 covers 14 residues. The germline V gene has CDR1 DFQATT and CDR2 SNEGSKA (reference sequence). Trimming stripped 3 bases from V and 5 bases from J, with 13 bases between. CDR3 bases: TGCAGTGCTAGTGGGGCGGGCCTAACCGGGGAGCTGTTTTTT. Its protein is CSASGAGLTGELFF.

This chain uses TRBV28 with TRBJ2-3, with 13 bases aligning to TRBD2. V gave up 1 base and J gave up 10 bases; unmatched junction bases: 8. Germline V lookup: CDR1 MDHEN, CDR2 SYDVKM. This CDR3 comprises 16 residues. The CDR3 region is CASSLSLLAGGPPQYF. CDR3 nucleotides: TGTGCCAGCAGTTTATCCCTACTAGCGGGAGGGCCGCCGCAGTATTTT.

The gene calls are TRBV11-2 and TRBJ1-3; no firm D call. CDR3 size: 16 residues. V was cut by 0 bases and J by 0 bases, with 9 bases left in between. Per the germline V gene, CDR1 is SGHAT and CDR2 is FQNNGV. The CDR3 DNA follows: TGTGCCAGCAGCTTAGATTACCCAGGCTCTGGAAACACCATATATTTT. Encoded protein: CASSLDYPGSGNTIYF.

This clonotype was detected a few times. The V and J genes are TRBV5-1 and TRBJ2-7; 8 bases match TRBD1. V lost 4 bases and J lost 4; bases outside the gene matches: 10. The germline V gene encodes CDR1 SGHRS and CDR2 YFSETQ. This CDR3 has 15 residues. CDR3 region: CASSVVFTGGYEQYF. CDR3 in DNA: TGCGCCAGCAGCGTTGTCTTTACAGGGGGGTACGAGCAGTACTTC.

This clonotype has a handful of counts. The chain is built from TRBV29-1 and TRBJ2-5; possibly TRBD1 for D (5 bases). This CDR3 region has 14 residues. Trimming removed 3 bases at V and 5 bases at J, with 16 bases between. Germline V gives CDR1 SQVTM, CDR2 ANQGSEA. The CDR3: CSVEARTPGETQYF. CDR3 DNA sequence: TGCAGCGTTGAGGCGCGGACACCAGGGGAGACCCAGTACTTC.

This clonotype was observed at least ten times. The chain links TRBV6-2 or TRBV6-3 to TRBJ1-1, with unresolved D. Per germline, CDR1 MNHEY and CDR2 SVGEGT. The CDR3 totals 14 residues. Trimming stripped 7 bases from V and 6 bases from J, with 18 bases between. The CDR3, as DNA: TGTGCCAGCACCCCCGGCGGTGTTAGGGCTGAAGCTTTCTTT. Protein: CASTPGGVRAEAFF.

This clonotype was counted at least ten times. The rearrangement uses TRBV4-1 and TRBJ2-1; 11 bases fit TRBD2. This CDR3 comprises 15 residues. V shed 3 bases and J 6 bases; nucleotides not matched to a gene: 4. Germline V gene sequence: CDR1 MGHRA, CDR2 YSYEKL. CDR3 DNA: TGCGCCAGCAGCCAGAGACTAGCGGGGCGCAATGAGCAGTTCTTC. It is translated as CASSQRLAGRNEQFF.